This T cell receptor (beta chain) comes out of a study of early stage breast cancer tumors. The CDR3 is 15 residues long. Per germline, CDR1 LGHNA and CDR2 YSLEER. V shed 0 bases and J shed 8 bases, with 16 bases lying between them. Sequencing was performed with immunoSEQ multiplex PCR; in TCRdb, only in-frame clones are kept and a portion is missing. The table records 40,000 to 60,000 clones, approximately 80% of them present only once. This clonotype was obtained from a person between 50 and 60 years old with breast cancer. The J gene is TRBJ1-2, the V gene TRBV4-3, with D unresolved. Sequenced sample: blood. CDR3 loop: CASSQDLGLTQGYTF. The CDR3 bases are TGCGCCAGCAGCCAAGATCTGGGGTTGACGCAGGGCTACACCTTC.